This TCR beta chain was captured in a study of human T cells and chemical hapten exposure. Each CDR3 protein is one row after TCRdb ran MiXCR on the RACE reads. The table shows tens of thousands of distinct CDR3 sequences, with 8.5% to 10% occurring only once. The study's findings and limits: Counts of expanded TCRs (at PT1) showed a positive correlation with patch test score.

The time point: pre-sensitization, week 0. Sample treatment: therapeutic diphenylcyclopropenone sensitization with weekly scalp DPC. This clonotype appeared many times. Its matching antigen is unknown. Sequencing was performed on whole blood, taken in connection with sensitization to the hapten diphenylcyclopropenone (DPC). The source of this sequence is a woman in her thirties or forties with alopecia areata. Some clones in this sample may be carry-over from other donors' samples.

The CDR3 sequence is CASSYSRGASTEAFF. The DNA of the CDR3 is TGTGCCAGCAGTTACTCACGGGGGGCTAGCACTGAAGCTTTCTTT. The V gene is TRBV6-2 or TRBV6-3, the J gene TRBJ1-1, with TRBD1 as a possible D gene (6 bases). V lost 0 bases and J lost 4, with 12 bases in between. The CDR3 consists of 15 residues. CDR1 and CDR2 from the germline V gene are MNHEY and SVGEGT.